The 29 T cell receptor beta chains below come from one sample, sequenced in a study of blood T cell repertoires in COVID-19. Assay: immunoSEQ multiplex PCR; the TCRdb copy retains only in-frame clones and omits some. The sample records fewer than 300,000 clones, over 75% being singletons. The specimen was PBMCs or T cells enriched from blood (not recorded which). Source of these receptors: a woman in her 30s who had recovered from COVID-19.

V gene TRBV11-2 combines with J gene TRBJ1-2; D is unresolved. Germline V gene lookup returns CDR1 SGHAT and CDR2 FQNNGV. Between the trimmed V and J ends, which lost 5 bases and 8 bases, there was a span of 24 bases. There are 16 residues in the CDR3. CDR3 protein: CASSPSQVFLAGGYTF. The CDR3 DNA reads TGTGCCAGCAGCCCCAGTCAGGTTTTCCTAGCGGGGGGCTACACCTTC.

The chain carries TRBV5-1 and TRBJ1-4; 9 nucleotides align to TRBD1. V gave up 4 bases and J gave up 5 bases; unmatched junction bases: 3. The CDR3 contains 14 residues. Germline lookup yields CDR1 SGHRS and CDR2 YFSETQ. The CDR3 coding sequence is TGCGCCAGCAGCACCGGACAGGGGAATGAAAAACTGTTTTTT. Protein: CASSTGQGNEKLFF.

The DNA of the CDR3 is TGCAGCGTTGAATTAGCGGCGAGGTATGGCTACACCTTC. Amino acid sequence: CSVELAARYGYTF. This chain connects TRBV29-1 to TRBJ1-2; D remains ambiguous. Germline CDR1 reads SQVTM; CDR2 reads ANQGSEA. The CDR3 loop spans 13 amino acids. Trimming stripped 2 bases from V and 5 bases from J, with 12 bases between.

This chain joins TRBV28 and TRBJ2-1; 11 bases agree with TRBD2. From germline, CDR1 is MDHEN and CDR2 SYDVKM. The CDR3 runs 15 residues. V shed 6 bases and J 4 bases; nucleotides not matched to a gene: 5. The CDR3 is CASREGTSGYNEQFF. The CDR3 nucleotides read TGTGCCAGCAGGGAAGGGACTAGCGGTTACAATGAGCAGTTCTTC.

The chain couples TRBV11-2 to TRBJ1-6; D is uncertain. Germline assignment: CDR1 SGHAT and CDR2 FQNNGV. V lost 5 bases, J lost 7 bases, and 9 bases lay in between. CDR3 length: 13 amino acids. The CDR3 here is CASSTTDNSPLHF. CDR3 coding DNA: TGTGCCAGCAGCACTACCGACAATTCACCCCTCCACTTT.

This clone was detected only once. The chain links TRBV19 to TRBJ2-7; D call uncertain. The CDR3 has 13 amino acids. Germline-derived CDR1 and CDR2 are LNHDA and SQIVND (reference sequence). Trimming removed 3 bases at V and 3 bases at J, with 9 bases between. The chain's CDR3 is CASSIPGYYEQYF. CDR3 nucleotides: TGTGCCAGTAGTATTCCAGGTTACTACGAGCAGTACTTC.

The chain joins TRBV5-1 to TRBJ1-1; 10 nucleotides align to TRBD1. After removal of 3 bases from V and 0 bases from J, the junction contained 5 bases not matched to a gene. Germline V gene data show CDR1 as SGHRS and CDR2 as YFSETQ. This CDR3 has 16 residues. CDR3 sequence reads: CASSSEGTGVNTEAFF. The CDR3 region has the DNA TGCGCCAGCAGCTCCGAAGGGACAGGGGTGAACACTGAAGCTTTCTTT.

The CDR3 is CASSPGQMGYTF. CDR3 nucleotides: TGTGCCAGCTCACCGGGACAGATGGGCTACACCTTC. This chain joins TRBV18 and TRBJ1-2; 7 nucleotides agree with TRBD1. This CDR3 is 12 amino acids long. Germline V gene sequence: CDR1 KGHSH, CDR2 LQKENI. Trimming at V came to 3 bases and at J to 8 bases, leaving 3 bases not matched to a gene.

The rearrangement uses TRBV5-1 and TRBJ1-3; D perhaps matches TRBD1 (6 bases). Germline CDR1 and CDR2: SGHRS and YFSETQ. V lost 5 bases and J 2 bases, leaving 11 bases between the germline ends. This CDR3 region has 14 residues. This CDR3 reads CASSRTAPGNTIYF. CDR3 coding DNA: TGCGCCAGCAGTCGGACAGCCCCTGGAAACACCATATATTTT.

The chain joins TRBV7-6 to TRBJ2-1; 14 bases are a match to TRBD2. The CDR3 is made up of 17 amino acids. Per germline, CDR1 SGHVS and CDR2 FNYEAQ. V gave up 7 bases and J gave up 7 bases; unmatched junction bases: 12. The CDR3 region has the DNA TGTGCCAGCACCAGACTAGCGGGAGGGGTGTCGAGGAATGAGCAGTTCTTC. As protein: CASTRLAGGVSRNEQFF. Together with reference TRBV7-6 and TRBJ2-1, the CDR3 gives the full variable domain: GAGVSQSPRYKVTKRGQDVALRCDPISGHVSLYWYRQALGQGPEFLTYFNYEAQQDKSGLPNDRFSAERPEGSISTLTIQRTEQRDSAMYRCASTRLAGGVSRNEQFFGPGTRLTVL.

The J gene is TRBJ1-1, the V gene TRBV7-2; 7 nucleotides align to TRBD1. The V and J ends lost 0 bases and 3 bases, in that order; junction bases with no gene match: 10. The CDR3 consists of 17 residues. The V gene's germline CDR1 is SGHTA and CDR2 FQGNSA. CDR3 sequence reads: CASSLAGAGGMYTEAFF. CDR3 coding DNA: TGTGCCAGCAGCTTAGCGGGGGCAGGGGGTATGTACACTGAAGCTTTCTTT.

The rearrangement joins TRBV20-1 to TRBJ2-1; 7 positions agree with TRBD2. The CDR3 is 14 amino acids. Trimming removed 3 bases from V and 0 bases from J; junction bases left unmatched: 2. CDR1 is DFQATT, CDR2 SNEGSKA, per germline (reference sequence). The CDR3 DNA reads TGCAGTGCTAGTCGCGGGAGCTCCTACAATGAGCAGTTCTTC. This sequence encodes CSASRGSSYNEQFF.

This chain links TRBV5-1 with TRBJ2-7; 10 positions agree with TRBD1. Germline trimming cut 3 bases from V and 4 bases from J; bases unmatched to any gene: 10. CDR1 is SGHRS and CDR2 is YFSETQ in the germline V gene. The CDR3 extends over 16 amino acids. This CDR3 is CASSSQAGQGPYEQYF. The CDR3 DNA follows: TGCGCCAGCAGCTCTCAAGCGGGACAGGGGCCTTACGAGCAGTACTTC.

V gene TRBV30 combines with J gene TRBJ1-2; 9 bases are a match to TRBD1. Per germline, CDR1 GTSNPN and CDR2 SVGIG (reference sequence). The J segment lost 2 bases and the V segment lost 4 bases, leaving 5 bases of the junction unmatched. The CDR3 extends over 14 amino acids. The chain's CDR3 is CAWTTGGGNYGYTF. In DNA, the CDR3 is TGTGCCTGGACAACAGGGGGCGGGAACTATGGCTACACCTTC. The full variable domain, its missing parts supplied by reference TRBV30 and TRBJ1-2, is SQTIHQWPATLVQPVGSPLSLECTVEGTSNPNLYWYRQAAGRGLQLLFYSVGIGQISSEVPQNLSASRPQDRQFILSSKKLLLSDSGFYLCAWTTGGGNYGYTFGSGTRLTVV.

V and J are TRBV30 and TRBJ1-5; 10 nucleotides match TRBD1. Looked up from germline, CDR1 is GTSNPN and CDR2 is SVGIG (reference sequence). The CDR3 spans 17 residues. The V gene end was trimmed by 1 base and the J gene end by 3 bases; junction bases not matched to a gene: 9. The CDR3 DNA sequence: TGTGCCTGGAGTGACGAGAGGGACAGGGGATACAATCAGCCCCAGCATTTT. Translated, it gives CAWSDERDRGYNQPQHF.

This sequence joins TRBV15 and TRBJ1-4, with D hard to call. V shed 0 bases and J shed 13 bases, with 12 bases lying between them. The germline gives CDR1 LNHNV, CDR2 YYDKDF (reference sequence). CDR3 length: 13 residues. CDR3 protein: CATSRDTLTGLFF. The CDR3 bases are TGTGCCACCAGCAGAGATACCCTCACTGGACTGTTTTTT.

This clone was counted once. The chain employs TRBV30 and TRBJ2-3; 11 nucleotides line up with TRBD1. The germline CDR1 and CDR2 sequences are GTSNPN and SVGIG (reference sequence). The trim removed 4 bases at V and 4 bases at J, leaving 7 bases unmatched. This CDR3 is 15 amino acids long. This CDR3 is CAWNRGTGGADTQYF. DNA for the CDR3: TGTGCCTGGAACCGCGGGACAGGGGGGGCAGATACGCAGTATTTT.

The chain is built from TRBV6-6 and TRBJ2-3; maybe TRBD2 (7 bases). There are 16 residues in the CDR3. V lost 6 bases, J lost 2 bases, and 18 bases lay in between. Germline V gives CDR1 MNHNY, CDR2 SVGAGI (reference sequence). The CDR3 nucleotides read TGTGCCAGCAGCACCTGGGGGCGGGGGACCACAGATACGCAGTATTTT. Translating it yields CASSTWGRGTTDTQYF.

This clone was found a few times. The V call is TRBV6-5, the J call TRBJ2-7; 9 bases line up with TRBD2. The CDR3 runs 15 residues. Looked up from germline, CDR1 is MNHEY and CDR2 is SVGAGI. The trim removed 8 bases at V and 3 bases at J, leaving 11 bases unmatched. For the CDR3, the DNA is TGTGCCAGCGAATCCCCATCTAGCGGGAACTACGAGCAGTACTTC. As protein: CASESPSSGNYEQYF.

V gene TRBV21-1 combines with J gene TRBJ1-3; TRBD1 is the table's D call and was not checked against the DNA. TRBV21-1 is a listed pseudogene. The CDR3 extends over 13 amino acids. The CDR3 coding sequence is TGTGCCAGCAGCACAGGACAAAGAAACACCATATATTTT. It encodes CASSTGQRNTIYF.

The J gene is TRBJ2-1, the V gene TRBV5-4; the match to TRBD2 covers 14 bases. Per germline, CDR1 SGHNT and CDR2 YYREEE (reference sequence). V lost 4 bases, J lost 1 base, and 4 bases stayed unmatched. This CDR3 has 17 amino acids. CDR3 residues: CASSTRLAGGSYNEQFF. CDR3 nucleotide sequence: TGTGCCAGCAGCACCCGACTAGCGGGAGGGTCCTACAATGAGCAGTTCTTC.

The genes are TRBV10-2 and TRBJ2-1; no reliable D call. The V gene's germline CDR1 is WSHSY and CDR2 SAAADI. The ends were cut back, 0 bases at V and 8 bases at J, with 17 bases in the middle. This CDR3 is 16 amino acids long. This CDR3 reads CASSESVARGSDEQFF. In DNA form, the CDR3 reads TGCGCCAGCAGTGAGTCGGTAGCTCGCGGCTCCGATGAGCAGTTCTTC.

The rearrangement uses TRBV28 and TRBJ1-1; 9 nucleotides agree with TRBD1. J lost 10 bases, V lost 8 bases, and 17 bases had no gene match. This CDR3 has 15 residues. Per germline, CDR1 MDHEN and CDR2 SYDVKM. The CDR3 reads CASAIKQGAQDLAFF. As DNA, the CDR3 is TGTGCCAGCGCCATAAAACAGGGGGCTCAAGATTTAGCTTTCTTT.

This clone was seen a few times. This chain uses TRBV7-6 with TRBJ1-1, with D unclear. CDR3 length: 15 residues. Germline V gene sequence: CDR1 SGHVS, CDR2 FNYEAQ. Deletions cut 0 bases from V and 1 base from J, with 9 bases between. The CDR3 sequence: CASSLAHSPNTEAFF. CDR3 nucleotides: TGTGCCAGCAGCTTAGCGCACAGTCCGAACACTGAAGCTTTCTTT. Together with reference TRBV7-6 and TRBJ1-1, the CDR3 gives the full variable domain: GAGVSQSPRYKVTKRGQDVALRCDPISGHVSLYWYRQALGQGPEFLTYFNYEAQQDKSGLPNDRFSAERPEGSISTLTIQRTEQRDSAMYRCASSLAHSPNTEAFFGQGTRLTVV.

In this sample, this clone turned up a few times. This chain uses TRBV6-4 with TRBJ2-2; the match to TRBD2 covers 7 bases. The CDR3 spans 14 residues. Trimming took 2 bases from V and 3 from J; bases not matched to a gene: 0. CDR1 is MRHNA and CDR2 is SNTAGT in the germline V gene. The DNA for the CDR3 is TGTGCCAGCAGTGACGGGAGGGACACCGGGGAGCTGTTTTTT. It specifies CASSDGRDTGELFF.

The chain recombines TRBV27 with TRBJ2-3; D perhaps matches TRBD2 (6 bases). This CDR3 comprises 14 residues. CDR1 and CDR2 (germline): MNHEY, SMNVEV (reference sequence). Trimming removed 6 bases at V and 4 bases at J, with 14 bases between. The chain's CDR3 is CASRTRDRPDTQYF. CDR3 bases: TGTGCCAGCAGAACGCGGGACCGGCCAGATACGCAGTATTTT.

This chain links TRBV9 with TRBJ2-2; 7 nucleotides align to TRBD2. Germline CDR1 is SGDLS and CDR2 is YYNGEE. V shed 0 bases, J shed 4 bases, and the junction held 6 bases outside the gene matches. The length of the CDR3 is 16 residues. This CDR3 reads CASSVAAGAGTGELFF. CDR3 in DNA: TGTGCCAGCAGCGTAGCTGCGGGAGCGGGCACCGGGGAGCTGTTTTTT.

CDR3 nucleotides: TGTGCCAGCAGCCAAGAGAGGAGCCCCCGCCCAGGACTTACTAACTATGGCTACACCTTC. This sequence encodes CASSQERSPRPGLTNYGYTF. The chain employs TRBV14 and TRBJ1-2; D unclear. The germline V gene encodes CDR1 SGHDN and CDR2 FVKESK. The V gene lost 0 bases and the J gene lost 0 bases, with 23 bases spanning the gap. The CDR3 has 20 residues.

The rearrangement uses TRBV2 and TRBJ2-2; 11 nucleotides line up with TRBD2. The CDR3 extends over 14 amino acids. CDR1 and CDR2 from the germline V gene are SNHLY and FYNNEI. V dropped 7 bases and J dropped 5; count of bases not matched to a gene: 3. The CDR3 region is CASIRTSGTGELFF. Written as DNA, the CDR3 is TGTGCCAGCATTCGGACTAGCGGGACCGGGGAGCTGTTTTTT.